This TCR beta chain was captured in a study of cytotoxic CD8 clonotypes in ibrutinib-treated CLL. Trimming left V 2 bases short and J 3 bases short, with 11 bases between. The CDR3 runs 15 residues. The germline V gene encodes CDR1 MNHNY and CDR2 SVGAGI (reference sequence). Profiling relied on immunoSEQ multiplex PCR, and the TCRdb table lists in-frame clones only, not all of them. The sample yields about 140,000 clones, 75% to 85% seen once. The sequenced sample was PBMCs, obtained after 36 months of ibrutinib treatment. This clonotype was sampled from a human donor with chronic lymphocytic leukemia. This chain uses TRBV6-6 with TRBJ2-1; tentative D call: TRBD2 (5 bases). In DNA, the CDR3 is TGTGCCAGCAGTTACGAGGACTCGGTCTACAATGAGCAGTTCTTC. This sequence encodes CASSYEDSVYNEQFF.